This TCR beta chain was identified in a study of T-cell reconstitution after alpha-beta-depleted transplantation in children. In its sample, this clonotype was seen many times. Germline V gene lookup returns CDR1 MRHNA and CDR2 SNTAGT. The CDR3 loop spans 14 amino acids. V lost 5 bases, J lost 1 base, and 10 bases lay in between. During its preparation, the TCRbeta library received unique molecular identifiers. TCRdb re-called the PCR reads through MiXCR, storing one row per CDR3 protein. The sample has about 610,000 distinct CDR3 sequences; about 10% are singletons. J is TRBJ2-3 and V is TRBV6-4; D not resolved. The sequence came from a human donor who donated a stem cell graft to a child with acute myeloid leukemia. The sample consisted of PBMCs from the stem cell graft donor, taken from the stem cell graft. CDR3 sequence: CASSKEIGTDTQYF. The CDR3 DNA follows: TGTGCCAGCAGTAAGGAGATTGGCACAGATACGCAGTATTTT.